The rows below give T cell receptor beta chains drawn from one sample of a study of response to subunit inactivated influenza vaccine. TCRdb ran MiXCR on the RT-PCR reads and lists one entry per CDR3 protein. The repertoire has 550,000 to 800,000 distinct CDR3 sequences, about 15% of them found once; the top ten carry around 7%. The sequenced sample was PBMCs from blood, obtained around two weeks before vaccination. Receptors originate from a man in his fifties who received an inactivated influenza vaccine. The CDR3 runs from the conserved cysteine through the conserved F or W. The D gene is left open where the match is weak. Only part of the rows carry a size: once, few, many, or a class if the clone is expanded.

v_gene,j_gene,d_gene,abundance,CDR3nt,CDR3aa
TRBV29-1,TRBJ2-3,TRBD1,NA,TGCAGCGTGGGACAGCCCGCTAGCACAGATACGCAGTATTTT,CSVGQPASTDTQYF
TRBV7-8,TRBJ2-4,NA,NA,TGTGCCAGCAGCTTACCCAAAAGAATTGGGACAACGCAGGACATTCAGTACTTC,CASSLPKRIGTTQDIQYF
TRBV2,TRBJ2-1,NA,few,TGTGCCAGCACCCCCGATCGGCTGGTGGGCTCCTACAATGAGCAGTTCTTC,CASTPDRLVGSYNEQFF
TRBV12-3/TRBV12-4,TRBJ2-1,NA,NA,TGTGCCAGCAGTTTAGGAGCAGGACAAAACAATGAGCAGTTCTTC,CASSLGAGQNNEQFF
TRBV20-1,TRBJ1-2,TRBD1,few,TGCAGTGCTAGAGATAAGGGACAGGGGCGCTATGGCTACACCTTC,CSARDKGQGRYGYTF
TRBV20-1,TRBJ2-7,TRBD1,few,TGCAGTGCCGAGGACAGGGGAGTCTACGAGCAGTACTTC,CSAEDRGVYEQYF
TRBV29-1,TRBJ1-1,NA,few,TGCAGTGGGGGGGAGTCTGAAGCTTTCTTT,CSGGESEAFF
TRBV29-1,TRBJ1-2,NA,NA,TGCAGCGTAGCGGACTCCGAGCTTAACTATGGCTACACCTTC,CSVADSELNYGYTF
TRBV6-2/TRBV6-3,TRBJ1-1,NA,NA,TGTGCCAGCAAACCCGGGACAACGAACACTGAAGCTTTCTTT,CASKPGTTNTEAFF
TRBV10-3,TRBJ1-3,TRBD1,few,TGTGCCATCAGCGGTGGGACAGACTCTGGAAACACCATATATTTT,CAISGGTDSGNTIYF
TRBV12-3/TRBV12-4,TRBJ2-2,TRBD1,NA,TGTGCCAGCAGACCACAGGGGAGGGAGCTGTTTTTT,CASRPQGRELFF
TRBV5-1,TRBJ2-5,NA,few,TGCGCCAGCAGCTTGGTGGACAGCCAAGAGACCCAGTACTTC,CASSLVDSQETQYF
TRBV7-2,TRBJ2-7,TRBD2,few,TGTGCCAGCAGCTCAAGTAGCGGGAGAGGATACGAGCAGTACTTC,CASSSSSGRGYEQYF
TRBV6-1,TRBJ1-3,NA,NA,TGTGCCAGCAGCCCCGGACAAGTCGGAAACACCATATATTTT,CASSPGQVGNTIYF
TRBV15,TRBJ2-4,NA,NA,TGTGCCACCAGCAGAGATAACCCCCGGGGCATTCAGTACTTC,CATSRDNPRGIQYF
TRBV7-2,TRBJ2-7,NA,few,TGTGCCAGCAGCTTTGGACAGCCTTACTACGAGCAGTACTTC,CASSFGQPYYEQYF
TRBV6-1,TRBJ1-2,NA,NA,TGTGCCAGCCTCTCGGACCTCTATGGCTACACCTTC,CASLSDLYGYTF
TRBV7-9,TRBJ2-5,NA,NA,TGTGCCAGCAGCTTAAGTTGGGAAGAGACCCAGTACTTC,CASSLSWEETQYF
TRBV7-2,TRBJ2-5,TRBD2,NA,TGTGCCAGCAGCCGAGACACGCTGACTAGCGGAGAGACCCAGTACTTC,CASSRDTLTSGETQYF
TRBV29-1,TRBJ2-3,TRBD2,NA,TGCAGCGAAGGGACTAGCGGGAGCCCTGATACGCAGTATTTT,CSEGTSGSPDTQYF
TRBV20-1,TRBJ2-7,NA,NA,TGCAGTGCTAGAGATTTCAGTCCAGGCAGGGGAAGTTTCCACGAGCAGTACTTC,CSARDFSPGRGSFHEQYF
TRBV15,TRBJ2-7,NA,few,TGTGCCACCAGCAGAGACAGAACAATTCCCTACGAGCAGTACTTC,CATSRDRTIPYEQYF
TRBV12-3/TRBV12-4,TRBJ1-5,NA,few,TGTGCCAGCAGTTTATCCAGGTCTAGCAATCAGCCCCAGCATTTT,CASSLSRSSNQPQHF
TRBV6-5,TRBJ1-1,NA,NA,TGTGCCAGCAAGCCGAAGAACACTGAAGCTTTCTTT,CASKPKNTEAFF
TRBV20-1,TRBJ2-7,NA,many,TGCAGTGCTGGACGAGCGGGCGCCTCCTACGAGCAGTACTTC,CSAGRAGASYEQYF
TRBV5-1,TRBJ2-2,TRBD2,many,TGCGCCAGCAGCTTGGCTAGCGGGAGCGGCACCGGGGAGCTGTTTTTT,CASSLASGSGTGELFF
TRBV10-3,TRBJ2-7,TRBD1,few,TGTGCCATCAGTGAGCCCAAGACAGGGGTCTCCTACGAGCAGTACTTC,CAISEPKTGVSYEQYF
TRBV10-3,TRBJ2-1,TRBD2,few,TGTGCCATCAGTGACGTAGCGGGAGGGAAAGAGCAGTTCTTC,CAISDVAGGKEQFF
TRBV29-1,TRBJ1-5,TRBD1,few,TGCAGCGTTGTTCCGACAGGGGGTAATCAGCCCCAGCATTTT,CSVVPTGGNQPQHF
TRBV25-1,TRBJ2-7,TRBD2,NA,TGTGCCAGCAGCCTAGAGGGGATAGCGGGCTACGAGCAGTACTTC,CASSLEGIAGYEQYF
TRBV20-1,TRBJ1-1,NA,NA,TGCAGTGCTCCCTCCGGGGGGAAGGCTTTCTTT,CSAPSGGKAFF
TRBV10-3,TRBJ2-7,TRBD1,NA,TGTGCCATCAGTGAGACTACGACAGGGGCCCATCCGGGGGAGCAGTACTTC,CAISETTTGAHPGEQYF
TRBV5-1,TRBJ2-1,NA,NA,TGCGCCAGCATCACCCAGGGGAATGAGCAGTTCTTC,CASITQGNEQFF
TRBV10-3,TRBJ2-3,TRBD1,few,TGTGCCATCAATAGGGGGCTGAAGGGTCCAGATACGCAGTATTTT,CAINRGLKGPDTQYF
TRBV18,TRBJ1-1,NA,NA,TGTGCCAGCTCATCCCCGACAGATTTTAAAGCTTTCTTT,CASSSPTDFKAFF
TRBV5-1,TRBJ2-1,TRBD2,few,TGCGCCGCCCGACTAGCGGGAAGCTCCTACAATGAGCAGTTCTTC,CAARLAGSSYNEQFF
TRBV6-5,TRBJ2-2,NA,NA,TGTGCCAGCAGTTGGAGAAGGGGGAACACCGGGGAGCTGTTTTTT,CASSWRRGNTGELFF
TRBV7-8,TRBJ2-5,NA,many,TGTGCCAGCAGCTTTGTGGGTGGCCTAAAAGAGACCCAGTACTTC,CASSFVGGLKETQYF
TRBV10-3,TRBJ2-7,NA,NA,TGTGCCATCAGTGAAGACAGGTTAGGCGGCGAGCAGTACTTC,CAISEDRLGGEQYF
TRBV6-2/TRBV6-3,TRBJ1-2,NA,once,TGTGCCAGTCGCGACCCCGCGGGAGGCTACACCTTC,CASRDPAGGYTF
TRBV5-1,TRBJ2-1,NA,few,TGCGCCAGCAGCTTCGGCGGAGACAATGAGCAGTTCTTC,CASSFGGDNEQFF
TRBV20-1,TRBJ1-5,TRBD1,NA,TGCAGTGCTAGGGAGGACAGGGGAAATCAGCCCCAGCATTTT,CSAREDRGNQPQHF
TRBV6-1,TRBJ1-3,TRBD1,few,TGTGCCAGCATTGAGACAGGGAGGACTGGAAACACCATATATTTT,CASIETGRTGNTIYF
TRBV28,TRBJ2-7,NA,NA,TGTGCCAGCAGACAGGACCCGATTGATGGGCAGTACTTC,CASRQDPIDGQYF
TRBV15,TRBJ2-3,NA,NA,TGTGCCAGTGCGGAGAGGACAGATACGCAGTATTTT,CASAERTDTQYF
TRBV6-2/TRBV6-3,TRBJ2-7,TRBD2,NA,TGTGCCAGCAGTTACTCTGCTAGCGGGGCCGAGCAGTACTTC,CASSYSASGAEQYF
TRBV27,TRBJ1-5,TRBD1,NA,TGTGCCAGCAAACCACGGGACAGGGGTATCGGGAATCGCAATCAGCCCCAGCATTTT,CASKPRDRGIGNRNQPQHF
TRBV7-9,TRBJ2-3,NA,NA,TGTGCCAGCAGCGGAAGACCGCGCAGCACAGATACGCAGTATTTT,CASSGRPRSTDTQYF
TRBV12-3/TRBV12-4,TRBJ2-1,TRBD2,few,TGTGCCAGCAGATCGGGAGGGGGTCCCTACAATGAGCAGTTCTTC,CASRSGGGPYNEQFF
TRBV27,TRBJ2-2,NA,once,TGTGCCAGCAGACGGGCCTACACCGGGGAGCTGTTTTTT,CASRRAYTGELFF
TRBV7-9,TRBJ2-5,NA,NA,TGTGCCAGCAGCGTGGGGACCGTCCGGAACCAAGAGACCCAGTACTTC,CASSVGTVRNQETQYF
TRBV12-3/TRBV12-4,TRBJ2-1,NA,many,TGTGCCAGCAGTTTAGTCCCGAATACGGGACAGTTCTTC,CASSLVPNTGQFF
TRBV20-1,TRBJ2-1,TRBD2,many,TGCAGTGCGCATTCTCTAGCGGAGCCTGAGCAGTTCTTC,CSAHSLAEPEQFF